This T cell receptor (beta chain) was identified in a study of OX40 agonist ivuxolimab in advanced cancers. V was shortened by 4 bases and J by 2 bases, with 14 bases between the two germline ends. The CDR3 is made up of 15 amino acids. CDR1 and CDR2 from the germline V gene are PRHDT and FYEKMQ (reference sequence). The method was immunoSEQ multiplex PCR; TCRdb's version includes in-frame clones alone and lacks a portion of them. Here the sample spans just under 85,000 clones, around 78% being singletons. This chain connects TRBV13 to TRBJ1-2; a possible D gene is TRBD1 (5 bases). This clonotype was sampled from an adult with an advanced solid tumor such as melanoma, head and neck, liver or kidney cancer. The input for sequencing was CD4+ or CD8+ T cells sorted from blood, taken in a trial of the OX40 agonist ivuxolimab. CDR3 coding DNA: TGTGCCAGCAGCTCACGGGACGGGAAAAACTATGGCTACACCTTC. Translated, it gives CASSSRDGKNYGYTF.